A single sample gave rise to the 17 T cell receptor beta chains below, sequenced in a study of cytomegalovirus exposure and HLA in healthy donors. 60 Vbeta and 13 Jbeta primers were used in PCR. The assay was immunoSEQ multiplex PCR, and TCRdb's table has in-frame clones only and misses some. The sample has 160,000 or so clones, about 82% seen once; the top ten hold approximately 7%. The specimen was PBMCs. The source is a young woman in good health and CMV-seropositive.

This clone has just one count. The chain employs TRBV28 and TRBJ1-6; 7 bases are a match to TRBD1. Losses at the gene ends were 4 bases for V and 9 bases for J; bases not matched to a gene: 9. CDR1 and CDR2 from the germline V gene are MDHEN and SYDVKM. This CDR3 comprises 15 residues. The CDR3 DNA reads TGTGCCAGCAGTTACCCGACCGAGGGGGCTTCACCCCTCCACTTT. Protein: CASSYPTEGASPLHF.

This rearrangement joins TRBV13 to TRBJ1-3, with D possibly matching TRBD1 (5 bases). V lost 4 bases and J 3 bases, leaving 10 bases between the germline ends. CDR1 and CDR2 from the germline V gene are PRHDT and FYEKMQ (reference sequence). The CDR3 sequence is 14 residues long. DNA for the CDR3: TGTGCCAGCAGCTGGGGGGGAGGTGGAAACACCATATATTTT. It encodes CASSWGGGGNTIYF.

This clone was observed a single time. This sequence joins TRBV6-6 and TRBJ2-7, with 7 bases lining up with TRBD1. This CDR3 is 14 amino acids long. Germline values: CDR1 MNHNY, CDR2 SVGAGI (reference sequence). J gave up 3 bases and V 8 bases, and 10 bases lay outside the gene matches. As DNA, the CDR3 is TGTGCCAGCGGCCAACCGGGACAGATCTACGAGCAGTACTTC. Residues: CASGQPGQIYEQYF.

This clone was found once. The CDR3 DNA reads TGTGCCAGTAGTATAGGTGGGGGGACAGTGAACACTGAAGCTTTCTTT. Its protein product is CASSIGGGTVNTEAFF. This chain connects TRBV19 to TRBJ1-1; 7 nucleotides align to TRBD1. Germline assignment: CDR1 LNHDA and CDR2 SQIVND (reference sequence). The CDR3 extends over 16 amino acids. The junction had 5 bases not matched to a gene; V was cut back by 1 base and J by 0 bases.

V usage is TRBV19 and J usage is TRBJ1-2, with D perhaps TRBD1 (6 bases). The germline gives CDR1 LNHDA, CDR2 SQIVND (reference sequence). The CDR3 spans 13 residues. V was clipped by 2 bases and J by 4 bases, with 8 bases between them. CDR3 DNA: TGTGCCAGTAGTATAACAGGGTCCTATGGCTACACCTTC. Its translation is CASSITGSYGYTF.

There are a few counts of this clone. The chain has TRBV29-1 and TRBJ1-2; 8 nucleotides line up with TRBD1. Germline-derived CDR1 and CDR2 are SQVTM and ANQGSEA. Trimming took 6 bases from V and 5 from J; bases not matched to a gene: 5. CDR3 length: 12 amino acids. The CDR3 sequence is CSVDRGSYGYTF. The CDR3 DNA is TGCAGCGTCGACAGGGGATCGTATGGCTACACCTTC.

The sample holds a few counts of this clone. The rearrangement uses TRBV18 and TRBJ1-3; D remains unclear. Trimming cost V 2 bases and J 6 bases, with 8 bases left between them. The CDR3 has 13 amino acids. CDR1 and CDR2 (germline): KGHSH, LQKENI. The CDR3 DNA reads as TGTGCCAGCTCACCATCGGACTCAAACACCATATATTTT. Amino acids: CASSPSDSNTIYF.

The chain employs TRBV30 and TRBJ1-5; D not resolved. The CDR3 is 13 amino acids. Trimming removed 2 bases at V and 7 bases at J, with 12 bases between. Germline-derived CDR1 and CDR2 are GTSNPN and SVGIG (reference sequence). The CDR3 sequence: CAWSTGVQQPQHF. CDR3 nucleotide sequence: TGTGCCTGGAGTACGGGAGTTCAACAGCCCCAGCATTTT. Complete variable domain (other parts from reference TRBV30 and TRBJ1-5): SQTIHQWPATLVQPVGSPLSLECTVEGTSNPNLYWYRQAAGRGLQLLFYSVGIGQISSEVPQNLSASRPQDRQFILSSKKLLLSDSGFYLCAWSTGVQQPQHFGDGTRLSIL.

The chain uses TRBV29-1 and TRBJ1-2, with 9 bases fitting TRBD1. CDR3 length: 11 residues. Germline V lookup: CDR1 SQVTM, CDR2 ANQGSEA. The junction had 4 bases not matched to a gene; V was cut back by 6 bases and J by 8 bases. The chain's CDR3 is CSVGTGIGYTF. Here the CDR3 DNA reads TGCAGCGTCGGGACAGGGATAGGCTACACCTTC.

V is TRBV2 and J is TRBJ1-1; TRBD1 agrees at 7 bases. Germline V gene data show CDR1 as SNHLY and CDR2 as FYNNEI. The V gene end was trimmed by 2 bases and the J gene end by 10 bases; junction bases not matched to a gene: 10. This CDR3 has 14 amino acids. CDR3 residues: CASSEQGVNLRAFF. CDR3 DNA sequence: TGTGCCAGCAGTGAACAGGGGGTGAACCTTCGAGCTTTCTTT.

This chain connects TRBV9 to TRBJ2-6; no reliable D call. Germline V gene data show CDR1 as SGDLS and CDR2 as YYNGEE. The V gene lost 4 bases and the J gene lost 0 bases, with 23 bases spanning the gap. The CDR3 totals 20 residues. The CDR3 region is CASSMNHFKFLSSGANVLTF. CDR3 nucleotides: TGTGCCAGCAGCATGAACCATTTCAAATTCTTGAGCTCTGGGGCCAACGTCCTGACTTTC.

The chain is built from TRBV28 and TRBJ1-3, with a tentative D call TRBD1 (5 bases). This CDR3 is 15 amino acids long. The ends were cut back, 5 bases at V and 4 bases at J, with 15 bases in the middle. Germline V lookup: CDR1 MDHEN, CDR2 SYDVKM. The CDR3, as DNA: TGTGCCAGCAGTCCGGGGGGGGTCTCAGGAAACACCATATATTTT. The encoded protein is CASSPGGVSGNTIYF.

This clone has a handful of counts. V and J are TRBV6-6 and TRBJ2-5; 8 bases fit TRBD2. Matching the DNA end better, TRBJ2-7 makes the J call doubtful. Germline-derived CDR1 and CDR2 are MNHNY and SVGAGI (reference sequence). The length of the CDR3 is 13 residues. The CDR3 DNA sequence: TGTGCCAGCAGCCGGAGCGGGGGTTACGAGCAGTACTTC. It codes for CASSRSGGYEQYF.

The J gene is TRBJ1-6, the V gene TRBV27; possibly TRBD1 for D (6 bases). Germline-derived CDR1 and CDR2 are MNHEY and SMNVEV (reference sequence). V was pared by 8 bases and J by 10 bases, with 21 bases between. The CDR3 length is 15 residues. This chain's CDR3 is CASSLRGGHGSPLHF. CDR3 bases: TGTGCCAGCTCCCTCCGGGGGGGGCACGGGTCACCCCTCCACTTT.

The CDR3 protein is CASSDGRGLADTQYF. CDR3 DNA: TGTGCCAGCAGTGACGGCAGGGGTTTAGCAGATACGCAGTATTTT. This chain links TRBV2 with TRBJ2-3; D might be TRBD1 (6 bases). V was cut by 3 bases and J by 4 bases, with 14 bases left in between. The CDR3 loop spans 15 amino acids. Germline loops: CDR1 SNHLY, CDR2 FYNNEI.

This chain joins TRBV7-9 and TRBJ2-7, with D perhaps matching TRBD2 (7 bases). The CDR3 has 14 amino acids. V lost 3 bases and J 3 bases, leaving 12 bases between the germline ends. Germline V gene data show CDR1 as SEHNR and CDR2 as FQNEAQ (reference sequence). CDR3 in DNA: TGTGCCAGCAGCTTTGGGGGCGGGGGCTACGAGCAGTACTTC. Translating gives CASSFGGGGYEQYF.

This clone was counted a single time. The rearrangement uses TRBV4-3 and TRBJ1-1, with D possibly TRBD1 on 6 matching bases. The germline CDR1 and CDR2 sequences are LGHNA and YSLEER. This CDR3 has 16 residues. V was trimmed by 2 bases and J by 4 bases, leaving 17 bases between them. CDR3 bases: TGCGCCAGCAGCCAACAACAGGGAGCGCTCGGCACTGAAGCTTTCTTT. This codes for CASSQQQGALGTEAFF.